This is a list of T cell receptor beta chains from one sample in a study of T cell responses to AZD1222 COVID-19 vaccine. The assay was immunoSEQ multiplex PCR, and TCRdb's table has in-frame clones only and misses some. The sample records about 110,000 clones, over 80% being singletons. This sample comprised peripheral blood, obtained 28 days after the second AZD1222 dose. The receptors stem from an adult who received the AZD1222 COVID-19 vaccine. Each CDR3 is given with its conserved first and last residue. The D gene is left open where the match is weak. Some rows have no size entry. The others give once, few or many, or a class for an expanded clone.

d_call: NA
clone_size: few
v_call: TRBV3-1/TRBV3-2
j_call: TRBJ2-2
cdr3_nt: TGTGCCAGCAGCCCCTTTGGAGGGACCGGGGAGCTGTTTTTT
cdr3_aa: CASSPFGGTGELFF

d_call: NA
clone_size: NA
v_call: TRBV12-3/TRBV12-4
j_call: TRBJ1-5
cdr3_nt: TGTGCCAGCAGGGGGTTTGGCAATCAGCCCCAGCATTTT
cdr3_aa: CASRGFGNQPQHF

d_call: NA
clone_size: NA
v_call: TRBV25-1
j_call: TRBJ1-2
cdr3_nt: TGTGCCAGCAGTGGGGGGAGACAGGCTAACTATGGCTACACCTTC
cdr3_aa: CASSGGRQANYGYTF

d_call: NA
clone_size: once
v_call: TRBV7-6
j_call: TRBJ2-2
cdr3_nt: TGTGCCAGCAGCTTAGCGCGGCCCCCGAGCACCGGGGAGCTGTTTTTT
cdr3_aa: CASSLARPPSTGELFF

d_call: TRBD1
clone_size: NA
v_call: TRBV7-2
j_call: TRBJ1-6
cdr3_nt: TGTGCCAGCAGCTTACAGGGGGCAGGGTCACCCCTCCACTTT
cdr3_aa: CASSLQGAGSPLHF

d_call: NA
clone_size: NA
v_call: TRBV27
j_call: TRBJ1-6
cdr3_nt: TGTGCCAGCAGTGGACAACCTCCGGGTAATTCACCCCTCCACTTT
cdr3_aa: CASSGQPPGNSPLHF

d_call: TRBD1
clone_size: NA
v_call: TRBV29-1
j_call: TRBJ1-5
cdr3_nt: TGCAGCGTTAGTCCGGACAGGACCAATCAGCCCCAGCATTTT
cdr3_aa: CSVSPDRTNQPQHF

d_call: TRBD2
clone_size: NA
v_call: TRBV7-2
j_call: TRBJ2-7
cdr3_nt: TGTGCCAGCAGCTTAGGTCCTAGCGGGAAGGACGAGCAGTACTTC
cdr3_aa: CASSLGPSGKDEQYF

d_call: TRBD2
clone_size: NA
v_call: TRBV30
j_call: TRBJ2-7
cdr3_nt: TGTGCCTGGGACAGGGGCCGGACTAGCGGGAGAATCTACGAGCAGTACTTC
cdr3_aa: CAWDRGRTSGRIYEQYF

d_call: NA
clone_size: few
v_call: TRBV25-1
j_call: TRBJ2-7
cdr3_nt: TGTGCCAGCAGTGACGGCAGGACCTACGAGCAGTACTTC
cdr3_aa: CASSDGRTYEQYF

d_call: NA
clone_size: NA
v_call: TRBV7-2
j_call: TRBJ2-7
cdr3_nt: TGTGCCAGCAGCTTCGGAGCGGATAGCTCCTACGAGCAGTACTTC
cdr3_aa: CASSFGADSSYEQYF

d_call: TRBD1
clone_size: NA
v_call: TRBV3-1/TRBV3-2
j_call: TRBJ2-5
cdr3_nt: TGTGCCAGCAGCCCATATTTTACAGGGGCTTTTCAAGAGACCCAGTACTTC
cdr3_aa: CASSPYFTGAFQETQYF

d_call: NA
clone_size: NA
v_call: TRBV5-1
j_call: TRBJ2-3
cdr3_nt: TGCGCCAGCAGCGATCATGTTGCGGATACGCAGTATTTT
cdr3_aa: CASSDHVADTQYF

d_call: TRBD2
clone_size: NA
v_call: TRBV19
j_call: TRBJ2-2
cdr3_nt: TGTGCCAGTGAGGACCCCGCGGGAGGGGATCTTGCCGGGGAGCTGTTTTTT
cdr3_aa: CASEDPAGGDLAGELFF

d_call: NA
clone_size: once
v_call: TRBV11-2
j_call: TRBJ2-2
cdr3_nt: TGTGCCAGCAGCTCAAAACCGGGACTCGGGGAGCTGTTTTTT
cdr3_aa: CASSSKPGLGELFF

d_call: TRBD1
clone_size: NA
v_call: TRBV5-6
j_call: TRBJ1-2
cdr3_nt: TGTGCCAGCAGCTTGGAAGGGACAGCCTATGGCTACACCTTC
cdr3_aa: CASSLEGTAYGYTF

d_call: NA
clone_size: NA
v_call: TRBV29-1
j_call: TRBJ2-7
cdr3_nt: TGCAGCATACGGAAGGGGGCCTACGAGCAGTACTTC
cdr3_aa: CSIRKGAYEQYF

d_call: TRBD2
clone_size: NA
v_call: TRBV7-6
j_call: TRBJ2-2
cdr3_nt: TGTGCCAGCAGCCCCCATGCGGGAGGGAACACCGGGGAGCTGTTTTTT
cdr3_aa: CASSPHAGGNTGELFF

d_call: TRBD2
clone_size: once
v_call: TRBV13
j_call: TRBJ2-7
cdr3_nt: TGTGCCAGCAGCCCGACTAGCGGGAGGACCTACGAGCAGTACTTC
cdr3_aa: CASSPTSGRTYEQYF

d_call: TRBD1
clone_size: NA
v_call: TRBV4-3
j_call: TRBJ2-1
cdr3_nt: TGCGCCAGCAGCCGGGACAGGGCCCGGAATGAGCAGTTCTTC
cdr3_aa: CASSRDRARNEQFF

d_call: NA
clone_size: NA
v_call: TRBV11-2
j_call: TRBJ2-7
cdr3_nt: TGTGCCAGCTCGGCCGGGATCCTTACCTACGAGCAGTACTTC
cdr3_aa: CASSAGILTYEQYF

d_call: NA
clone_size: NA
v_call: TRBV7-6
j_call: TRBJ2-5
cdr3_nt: TGTGCCAGCAGCTTAGCGGTCGCGGTCCCTCGGGAGACCCAGTACTTC
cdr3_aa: CASSLAVAVPRETQYF

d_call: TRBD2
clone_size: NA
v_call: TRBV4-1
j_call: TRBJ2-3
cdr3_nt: TGCGCCAGCGCGCGGGCGGGGGGCTCAGATACGCAGTATTTT
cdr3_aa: CASARAGGSDTQYF

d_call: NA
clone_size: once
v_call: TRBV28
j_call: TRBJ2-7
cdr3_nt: TGTGCCAGCAGTTTATACAGGACGGGGGAGCAGTACTTC
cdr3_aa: CASSLYRTGEQYF

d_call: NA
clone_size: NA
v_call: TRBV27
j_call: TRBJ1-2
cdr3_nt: TGTGCCAGCAGTCCCGAACCAGAGGGGCTGGGTGGCTACACCTTC
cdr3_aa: CASSPEPEGLGGYTF

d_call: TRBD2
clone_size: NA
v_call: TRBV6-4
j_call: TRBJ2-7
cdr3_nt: TGTGCCACCAAGAAGAGCGGGGGAGACTTCGTCGAGCAGTACTTC
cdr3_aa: CATKKSGGDFVEQYF

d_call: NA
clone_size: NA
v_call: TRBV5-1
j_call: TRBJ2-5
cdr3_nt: TGCGCCAGCAGCTTGGTGGCTGGGGGGCCAGAGACCCAGTACTTC
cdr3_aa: CASSLVAGGPETQYF

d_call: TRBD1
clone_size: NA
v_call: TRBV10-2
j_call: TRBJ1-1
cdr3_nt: TGCGCCAGCACTGAGACAGGGATATACACTGAAGCTTTCTTT
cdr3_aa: CASTETGIYTEAFF

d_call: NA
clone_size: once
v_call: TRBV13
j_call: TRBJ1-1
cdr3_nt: TGTGCCAGCAGCTATAGAGGCGGGTGGAACACTGAAGCTTTCTTT
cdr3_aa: CASSYRGGWNTEAFF

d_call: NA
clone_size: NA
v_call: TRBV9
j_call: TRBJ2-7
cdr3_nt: TGTGCCAGCAGTATTAAAGCCAGCGATTCCTACGAGCAGTACTTC
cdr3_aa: CASSIKASDSYEQYF

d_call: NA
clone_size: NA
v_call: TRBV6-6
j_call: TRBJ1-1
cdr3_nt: TGTGCCAGCGGGGGGGTTGCCACTGAAGCTTTCTTT
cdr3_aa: CASGGVATEAFF

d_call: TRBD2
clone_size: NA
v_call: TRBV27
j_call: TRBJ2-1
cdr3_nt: TGTGCCAGCAGTTCTTTGACCGCGCGGGGGAATCCCTCCTACAATGAGCAGTTCTTC
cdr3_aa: CASSSLTARGNPSYNEQFF

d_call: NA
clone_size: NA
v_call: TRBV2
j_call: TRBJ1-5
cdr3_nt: TGTGCCAGCACGGGGGATAGCAATCAGCCCCAGCATTTT
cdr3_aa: CASTGDSNQPQHF

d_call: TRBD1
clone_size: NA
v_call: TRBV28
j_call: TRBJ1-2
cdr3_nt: TGTGCCAGCAGTTTCGGGACAGGGAACTATGGCTACACCTTC
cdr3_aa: CASSFGTGNYGYTF

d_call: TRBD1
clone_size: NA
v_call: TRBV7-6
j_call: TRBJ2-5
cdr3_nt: TGTGCCAGCAGCGTAGACAGGGGGCACGAGACCCAGTACTTC
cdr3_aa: CASSVDRGHETQYF

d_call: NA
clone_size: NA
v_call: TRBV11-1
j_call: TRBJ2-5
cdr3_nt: TGTGCCAGCAGCCGATTGGGGCCAGAGACCCAGTACTTC
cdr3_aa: CASSRLGPETQYF

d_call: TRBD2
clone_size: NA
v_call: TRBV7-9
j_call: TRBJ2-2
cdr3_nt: TGTGCCAGCAGCTCTAGCGGGGAAGGCGGGGAGCTGTTTTTT
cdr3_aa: CASSSSGEGGELFF

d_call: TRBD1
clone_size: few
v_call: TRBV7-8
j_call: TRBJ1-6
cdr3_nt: TGTGCCAGCAGCCCTAGCGGGACAGCCAATTCACCCCTCCACTTT
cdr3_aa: CASSPSGTANSPLHF

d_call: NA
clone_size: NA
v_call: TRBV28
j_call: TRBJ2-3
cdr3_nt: TGTGCCAGCAGTTCTCGGACGGGGGGCCGGGATACGCAGTATTTT
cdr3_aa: CASSSRTGGRDTQYF

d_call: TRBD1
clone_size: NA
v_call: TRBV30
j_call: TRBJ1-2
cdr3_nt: TGTGCCTGGAGCTTTACAGGGGGCTATGGCTACACCTTC
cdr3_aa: CAWSFTGGYGYTF

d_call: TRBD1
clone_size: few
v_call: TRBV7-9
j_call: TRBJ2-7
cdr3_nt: TGTGCCAGCAGAGCCCGGGACAGGGGTTACGAGCAGTACTTC
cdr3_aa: CASRARDRGYEQYF

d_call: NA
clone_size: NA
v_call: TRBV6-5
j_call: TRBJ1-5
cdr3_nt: TGTGCCAGCAGTCCTTTTTTGAGCAGCAATCAGCCCCAGCATTTT
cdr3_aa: CASSPFLSSNQPQHF

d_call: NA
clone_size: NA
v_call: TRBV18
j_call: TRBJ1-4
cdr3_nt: TGTGCCAGCTCAGACACGGGCCCTAATGAAAAACTGTTTTTT
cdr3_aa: CASSDTGPNEKLFF

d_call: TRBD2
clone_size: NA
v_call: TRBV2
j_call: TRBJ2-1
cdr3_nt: TGTGCCAGCCGACTAGCGGGAGGCGAGCAGTTCTTC
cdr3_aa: CASRLAGGEQFF

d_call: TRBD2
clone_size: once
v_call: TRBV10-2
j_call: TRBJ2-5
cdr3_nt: TGCGCCAGCAAAAAGGGCGGGGGGAAAGAGACCCAGTACTTC
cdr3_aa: CASKKGGGKETQYF

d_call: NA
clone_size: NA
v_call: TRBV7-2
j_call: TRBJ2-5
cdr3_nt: TGTGCCAGCAGCTTATCCCAGGGCCCGGAGACCCAGTACTTC
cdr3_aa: CASSLSQGPETQYF

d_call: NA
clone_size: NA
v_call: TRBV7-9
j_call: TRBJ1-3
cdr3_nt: TGTGCCAGCAGCCCGGCTGGAAACACCATATATTTT
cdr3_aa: CASSPAGNTIYF

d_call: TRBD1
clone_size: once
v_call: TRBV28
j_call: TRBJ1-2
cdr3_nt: TGTGCCAGCAGTTTGGGTGGGACAGGAGTTAATGGCTACACCTTC
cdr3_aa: CASSLGGTGVNGYTF

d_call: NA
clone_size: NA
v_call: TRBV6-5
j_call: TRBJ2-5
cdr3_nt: TGTGCCACCCGACAGTTAGGAGGTGGGGAGACCCAGTACTTC
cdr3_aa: CATRQLGGGETQYF